This record covers a single T cell receptor beta chain. Its antigen is still unknown. The CDR3 length is 17 residues. The V and J ends lost 4 bases and 3 bases, in that order; junction bases with no gene match: 12. CDR1 and CDR2 from the germline V gene are SGHRS and YFSETQ. The data were taken from a study of T-cell memory formation after mild COVID-19. Study context: Clustering of TCRs was largely donor specific.

TCRdb processed the 5' RACE reads anew with MiXCR; each CDR3 protein has one entry. The table has around 250,000 distinct CDR3 sequences, approximately 9% seen once; the top ten hold roughly 21%. Notes on the study in general: CD4+ contracting clones were found mainly in CM and EM, and CD8+ ones in EMRA.

The sequencing input was PBMCs or a T cell subset sorted from them (not recorded which). The origin of this receptor is a man in his late teens or twenties who had mild COVID-19 (a few samples of this study predate the infection). Cell type and time point are not known. V and J are TRBV5-1 and TRBJ2-1; 8 positions agree with TRBD2. In DNA, the CDR3 is TGCGCCAGCAGCCACGCACTAGAGCGGGGGATCTACAATGAGCAGTTCTTC. It specifies CASSHALERGIYNEQFF.